This T cell receptor beta chain was sequenced during a study of CD8 T cells in Susac syndrome. Looked up from germline, CDR1 is SEHNR and CDR2 is FQNEAQ (reference sequence). V was pared by 3 bases and J by 5 bases, with 9 bases of the junction left unmatched. The CDR3 is 16 amino acids. cDNA came from approximately 0.5 to 1 ug RNA primed by random hexamers. One entry per CDR3 protein, called by TCRdb with MiXCR from the immunoSEQ multiplex PCR reads. The repertoire holds over 130,000 distinct CDR3 sequences, with approximately 96% as singletons. Specimen: CD4+ T cells from PBMCs. The chain has TRBV7-9 and TRBJ1-5; TRBD1 aligns across 8 bases. The receptor was derived from a human donor with multiple sclerosis. CDR3 DNA: TGTGCCAGCAGCTTTCAAGGCAGGGGGCAAGATCAGCCCCAGCATTTT. It encodes CASSFQGRGQDQPQHF.